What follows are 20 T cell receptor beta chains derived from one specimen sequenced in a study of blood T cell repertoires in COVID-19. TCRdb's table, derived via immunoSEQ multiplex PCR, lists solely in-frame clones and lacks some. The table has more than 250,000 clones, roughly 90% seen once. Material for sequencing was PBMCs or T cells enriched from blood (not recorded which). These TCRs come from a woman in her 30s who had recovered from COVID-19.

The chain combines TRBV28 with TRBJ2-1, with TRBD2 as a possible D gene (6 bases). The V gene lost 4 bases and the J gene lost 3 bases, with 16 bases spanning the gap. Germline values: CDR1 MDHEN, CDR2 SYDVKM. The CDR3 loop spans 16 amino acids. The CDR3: CASSSLLSSGYNEQFF. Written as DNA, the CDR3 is TGTGCCAGCAGTTCCCTTCTTAGTAGCGGCTACAATGAGCAGTTCTTC.

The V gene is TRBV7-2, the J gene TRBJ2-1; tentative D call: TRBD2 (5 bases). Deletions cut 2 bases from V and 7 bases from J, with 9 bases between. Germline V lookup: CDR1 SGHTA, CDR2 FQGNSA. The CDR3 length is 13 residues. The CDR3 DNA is TGTGCCAGCAGCTTATCTAGCCGGAATGAGCAGTTCTTC. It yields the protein CASSLSSRNEQFF.

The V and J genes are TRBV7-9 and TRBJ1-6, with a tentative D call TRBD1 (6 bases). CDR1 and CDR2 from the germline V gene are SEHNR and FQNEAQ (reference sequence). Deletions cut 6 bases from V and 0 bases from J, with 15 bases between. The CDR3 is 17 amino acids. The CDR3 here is CASRPQGSGSYNSPLHF. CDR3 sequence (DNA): TGTGCCAGCAGACCACAGGGCTCTGGCTCCTATAATTCACCCCTCCACTTT. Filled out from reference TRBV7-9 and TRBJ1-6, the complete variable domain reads DTGVSQNPRHKITKRGQNVTFRCDPISEHNRLYWYRQTLGQGPEFLTYFQNEAQLEKSRLLSDRFSAERPKGSFSTLEIQRTEQGDSAMYLCASRPQGSGSYNSPLHFGNGTRLTVT.

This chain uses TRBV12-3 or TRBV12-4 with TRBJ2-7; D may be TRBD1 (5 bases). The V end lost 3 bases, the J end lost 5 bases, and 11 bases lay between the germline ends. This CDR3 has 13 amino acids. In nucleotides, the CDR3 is TGTGCCAGCAGTTTTGCCCAGGGTGACGAGCAGTACTTC. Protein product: CASSFAQGDEQYF.

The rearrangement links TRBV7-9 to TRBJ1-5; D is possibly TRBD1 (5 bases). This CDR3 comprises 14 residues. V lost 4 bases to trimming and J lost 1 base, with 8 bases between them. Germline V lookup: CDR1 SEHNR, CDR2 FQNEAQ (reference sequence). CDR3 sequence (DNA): TGTGCCAGCAGCTCTGACAGAAGCAATCAGCCCCAGCATTTT. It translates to CASSSDRSNQPQHF.

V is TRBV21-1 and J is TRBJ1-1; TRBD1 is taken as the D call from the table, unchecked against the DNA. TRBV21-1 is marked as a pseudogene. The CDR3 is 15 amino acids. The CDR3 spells CASSSRQPMNTEAFF. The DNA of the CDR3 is TGTGCCAGCAGCTCACGACAGCCAATGAACACTGAAGCTTTCTTT.

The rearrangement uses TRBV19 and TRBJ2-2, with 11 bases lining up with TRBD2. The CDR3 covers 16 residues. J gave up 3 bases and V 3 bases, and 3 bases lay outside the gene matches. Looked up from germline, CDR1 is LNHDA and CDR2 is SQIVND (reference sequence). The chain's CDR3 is CASSMTSGIDTGELFF. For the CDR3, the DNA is TGTGCCAGTAGTATGACTAGCGGGATTGACACCGGGGAGCTGTTTTTT.

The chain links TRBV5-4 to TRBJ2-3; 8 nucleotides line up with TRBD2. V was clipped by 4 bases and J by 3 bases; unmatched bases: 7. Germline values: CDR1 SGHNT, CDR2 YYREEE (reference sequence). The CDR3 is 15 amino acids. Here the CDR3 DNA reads TGTGCCAGCAGCCGGGGACTAGGATATACAGATACGCAGTATTTT. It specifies CASSRGLGYTDTQYF.

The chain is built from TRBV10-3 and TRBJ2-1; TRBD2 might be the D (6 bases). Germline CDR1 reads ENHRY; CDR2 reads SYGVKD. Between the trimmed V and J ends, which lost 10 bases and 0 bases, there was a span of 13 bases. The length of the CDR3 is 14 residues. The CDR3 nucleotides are TGTGCCACTACACCTAGCGTCTCCTACAATGAGCAGTTCTTC. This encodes CATTPSVSYNEQFF.

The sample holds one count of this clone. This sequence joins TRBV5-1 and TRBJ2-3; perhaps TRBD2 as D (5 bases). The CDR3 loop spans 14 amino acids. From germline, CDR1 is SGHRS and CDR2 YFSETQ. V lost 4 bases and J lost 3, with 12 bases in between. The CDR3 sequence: CASSPATTTDTQYF. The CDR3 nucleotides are TGCGCCAGCAGCCCGGCGACTACAACAGATACGCAGTATTTT.

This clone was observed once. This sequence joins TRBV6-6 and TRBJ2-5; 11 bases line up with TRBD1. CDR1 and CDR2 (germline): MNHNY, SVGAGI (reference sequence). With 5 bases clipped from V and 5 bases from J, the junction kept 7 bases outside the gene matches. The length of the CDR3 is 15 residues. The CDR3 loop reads CASSNAGTGGETQYF. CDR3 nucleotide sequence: TGTGCCAGCAGTAACGCCGGGACAGGGGGGGAGACCCAGTACTTC.

CDR3 amino acids: CASSLFPGTDTQYF. CDR3 nucleotides: TGTGCCAGCAGCTTGTTTCCGGGCACAGATACGCAGTATTTT. This chain connects TRBV5-4 to TRBJ2-3; D is unresolved. CDR1 and CDR2 from the germline V gene are SGHNT and YYREEE (reference sequence). V shed 1 base and J shed 1 base, with 7 bases lying between them. The CDR3 is made up of 14 amino acids. Combining the CDR3 with reference TRBV5-4 and TRBJ2-3 gives the whole variable domain ETGVTQSPTHLIKTRGQQVTLRCSSQSGHNTVSWYQQALGQGPQFIFQYYREEENGRGNFPPRFSGLQFPNYSSELNVNALELDDSALYLCASSLFPGTDTQYFGPGTRLTVL.

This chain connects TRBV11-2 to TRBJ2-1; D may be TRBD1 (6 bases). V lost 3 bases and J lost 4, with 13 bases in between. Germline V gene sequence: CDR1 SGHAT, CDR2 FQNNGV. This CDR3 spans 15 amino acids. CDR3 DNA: TGTGCCAGCAGCTTGGGACACGGAACGTACAATGAGCAGTTCTTC. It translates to CASSLGHGTYNEQFF.

The CDR3 DNA sequence: TGTGCCAGCAGCTTAGCCCAGGGGGGTCATGAGCAGTTCTTC. It is translated as CASSLAQGGHEQFF. The genes are TRBV7-3 and TRBJ2-1, with a weak D call TRBD1 (7 bases). Germline CDR1 SGHTA, CDR2 FQGTGA. V was pared by 2 bases and J by 8 bases, with 13 bases between. The CDR3 is 14 residues long.

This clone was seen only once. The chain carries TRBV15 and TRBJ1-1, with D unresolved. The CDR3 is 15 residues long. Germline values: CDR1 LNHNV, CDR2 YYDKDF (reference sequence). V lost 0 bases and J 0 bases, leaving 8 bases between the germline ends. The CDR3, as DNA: TGTGCCACCAGCAGAGATCCAGGCATGAACACTGAAGCTTTCTTT. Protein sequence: CATSRDPGMNTEAFF. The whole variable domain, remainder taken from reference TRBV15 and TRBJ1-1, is DAMVIQNPRYQVTQFGKPVTLSCSQTLNHNVMYWYQQKSSQAPKLLFHYYDKDFNNEADTPDNFQSRRPNTSFCFLDIRSPGLGDTAMYLCATSRDPGMNTEAFFGQGTRLTVV.

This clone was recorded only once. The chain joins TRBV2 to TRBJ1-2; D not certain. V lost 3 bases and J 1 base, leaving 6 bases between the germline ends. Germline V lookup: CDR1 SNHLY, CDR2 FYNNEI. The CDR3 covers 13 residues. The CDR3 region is CASSDILNYGYTF. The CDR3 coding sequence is TGTGCCAGCAGTGACATACTTAACTATGGCTACACCTTC.

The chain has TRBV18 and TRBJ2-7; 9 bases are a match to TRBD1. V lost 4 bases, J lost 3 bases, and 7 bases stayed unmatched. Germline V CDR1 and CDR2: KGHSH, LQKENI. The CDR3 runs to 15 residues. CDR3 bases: TGTGCCAGCTCACGCACGGGACAGGGAGGCTACGAGCAGTACTTC. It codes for CASSRTGQGGYEQYF.

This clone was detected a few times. CDR3 sequence: CASSLGGTNRGQYEQYF. DNA for the CDR3: TGCGCCAGCAGCTTGGGAGGTACAAACAGGGGGCAGTATGAGCAGTACTTC. This chain uses TRBV5-1 with TRBJ2-7, with 9 bases aligning to TRBD1. The CDR3 is made up of 17 amino acids. J lost 7 bases, V lost 0 bases, and 14 bases had no gene match. CDR1 is SGHRS and CDR2 is YFSETQ in the germline V gene. Full variable domain (remainder filled in from reference TRBV5-1 and TRBJ2-7): KAGVTQTPRYLIKTRGQQVTLSCSPISGHRSVSWYQQTPGQGLQFLFEYFSETQRNKGNFPGRFSGRQFSNSRSEMNVSTLELGDSALYLCASSLGGTNRGQYEQYFGPGTRLTVT.

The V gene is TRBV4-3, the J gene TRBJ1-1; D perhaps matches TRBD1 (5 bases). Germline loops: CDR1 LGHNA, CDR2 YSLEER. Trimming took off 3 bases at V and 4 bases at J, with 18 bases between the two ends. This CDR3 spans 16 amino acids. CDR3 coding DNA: TGCGCCAGCAGCCAGGAAGGAGGGACGGGGGGCACTGAAGCTTTCTTT. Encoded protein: CASSQEGGTGGTEAFF.

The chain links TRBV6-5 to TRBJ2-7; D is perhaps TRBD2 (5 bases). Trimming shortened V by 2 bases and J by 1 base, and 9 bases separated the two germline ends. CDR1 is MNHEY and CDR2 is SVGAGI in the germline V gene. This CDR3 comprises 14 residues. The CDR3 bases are TGTGCCAGCAGTTACACACTAGGTTCCTACGAGCAGTACTTC. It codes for CASSYTLGSYEQYF.